These 9 T cell receptor beta chains originate from one sample sequenced in a study of T cells in Graves' hyperthyroidism and ophthalmopathy. RNA transcripts served as the template for amplifying TCR beta CDR3 regions. The TCR CDR3 was amplified in a first-round RT-PCR using the HTBI primer set. TCRdb recomputed calls from the multiplex PCR reads with MiXCR, one row per CDR3 protein. The repertoire consists of roughly 420,000 distinct CDR3 sequences, with 15% to 17% occurring once and the leading ten covering 11% to 15%. The sample taken for sequencing was blood. Every receptor here comes from a woman between 18 and 29 years old with Graves' hyperthyroidism.

Only a few counts were recorded for this clonotype. V and J are TRBV10-3 and TRBJ2-3; D possibly corresponds to TRBD2 (5 bases). Germline-derived CDR1 and CDR2 are ENHRY and SYGVKD. This CDR3 is built from 14 residues. Trimming pared 0 bases from V and 2 bases from J, leaving 6 bases between. CDR3 loop: CAISESRVTDTQYF. CDR3 bases: TGTGCCATCAGTGAGTCGAGGGTCACAGATACGCAGTATTTT.

This clonotype was detected ten times or more. The chain joins TRBV20-1 to TRBJ2-7, with 10 bases that match TRBD2. The CDR3 totals 14 residues. The ends lost 5 bases at V and 3 bases at J; junction bases unmatched: 7. Germline CDR1 reads DFQATT; CDR2 reads SNEGSKA (reference sequence). CDR3 region: CSASPSGGYYEQYF. The DNA of the CDR3 is TGCAGTGCTTCCCCTAGCGGGGGCTACTACGAGCAGTACTTC.

This clonotype appeared many times. The chain couples TRBV9 to TRBJ1-4, with D maybe TRBD1 (5 bases). Germline CDR1 SGDLS, CDR2 YYNGEE. Trimming removed 0 bases from V and 6 bases from J, with 12 bases in between. This CDR3 region has 15 residues. CDR3 DNA sequence: TGTGCCAGCAGCGTAGCTTTGGGACTGGATGAAAAACTGTTTTTT. Translation: CASSVALGLDEKLFF. Looking up the rest from reference TRBV9 and TRBJ1-4 gives the full variable domain: DSGVTQTPKHLITATGQRVTLRCSPRSGDLSVYWYQQSLDQGLQFLIQYYNGEERAKGNILERFSAQQFPDLHSELNLSSLELGDSALYFCASSVALGLDEKLFFGSGTQLSVL.

This clonotype was counted a few times. CDR3 protein: CASSSREKNSPLHF. CDR3 DNA sequence: TGTGCCAGCTCATCCCGGGAGAAGAATTCACCCCTCCACTTT. The chain employs TRBV18 and TRBJ1-6; D remains ambiguous. V was shortened by 5 bases and J by 7 bases, with 12 bases between the two germline ends. CDR1 is KGHSH, CDR2 LQKENI, per germline. This CDR3 is 14 amino acids long.

This clonotype was observed many times. The chain is built from TRBV12-3 or TRBV12-4 and TRBJ2-1, with D possibly matching TRBD2 (5 bases). This CDR3 is 15 amino acids long. V was pared by 6 bases and J by 2 bases, with 14 bases between. CDR3 sequence reads: CASSPTEDAYNEQFF. CDR3 DNA: TGTGCCAGCAGCCCTACGGAGGACGCCTACAATGAGCAGTTCTTC.

The chain recombines TRBV20-1 with TRBJ1-2; D gene ambiguous. The V end was cut by 2 bases, the J end by 2 bases, with 6 bases between. Germline V gene lookup returns CDR1 DFQATT and CDR2 SNEGSKA (reference sequence). The CDR3 is made up of 12 amino acids. This CDR3 is CSARLKNYGYTF. The DNA for the CDR3 is TGCAGTGCTAGACTTAAGAACTATGGCTACACCTTC.

This clonotype was seen only a few times. A read error may account for a junction end that differs from germline. The chain is built from TRBV6-1 and TRBJ2-1; unclear D gene. The CDR3 runs 15 residues. The germline V gene encodes CDR1 MNHNS and CDR2 SASEGT. The CDR3 spells CASREDPHPANEQFF. CDR3 nucleotides: TGTGCCAGCAGAGAAGACCCACATCCGGCCAATGAGCAGTTCTTC.

This clonotype was detected many times. The chain is built from TRBV27 and TRBJ2-7; D is undetermined. CDR1 and CDR2 from the germline V gene are MNHEY and SMNVEV (reference sequence). The CDR3 runs to 10 residues. Trimming took off 8 bases at V and 2 bases at J, with 4 bases between the two ends. Here the CDR3 reads CASGTYEQYF. The CDR3 DNA is TGTGCCAGCGGGACCTACGAGCAGTACTTC.

This clonotype was counted at least ten times. The V and J genes are TRBV5-6 and TRBJ2-7; 7 bases align to TRBD2. Germline CDR1 and CDR2: SGHDT and YYEEEE. CDR3 size: 14 residues. The V and J ends lost 0 bases and 6 bases, in that order; junction bases with no gene match: 6. This CDR3 reads CASSLGRLAGEQYF. The DNA of the CDR3 is TGTGCCAGCAGCTTGGGACGACTAGCCGGCGAGCAGTACTTC.